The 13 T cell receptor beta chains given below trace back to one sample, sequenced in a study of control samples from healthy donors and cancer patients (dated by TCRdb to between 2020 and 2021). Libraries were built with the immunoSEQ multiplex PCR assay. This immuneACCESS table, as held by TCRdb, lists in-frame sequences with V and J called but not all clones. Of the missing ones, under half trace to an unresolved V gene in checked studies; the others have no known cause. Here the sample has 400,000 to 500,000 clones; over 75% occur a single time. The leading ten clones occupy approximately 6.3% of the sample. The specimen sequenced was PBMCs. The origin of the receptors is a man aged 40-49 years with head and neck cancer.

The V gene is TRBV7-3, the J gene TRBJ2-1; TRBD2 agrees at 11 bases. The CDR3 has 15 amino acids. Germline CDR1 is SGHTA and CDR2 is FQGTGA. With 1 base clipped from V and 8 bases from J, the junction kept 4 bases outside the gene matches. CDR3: CASSLRTSGLDEQFF. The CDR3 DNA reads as TGTGCCAGCAGCTTAAGGACTAGCGGGCTAGATGAGCAGTTCTTC.

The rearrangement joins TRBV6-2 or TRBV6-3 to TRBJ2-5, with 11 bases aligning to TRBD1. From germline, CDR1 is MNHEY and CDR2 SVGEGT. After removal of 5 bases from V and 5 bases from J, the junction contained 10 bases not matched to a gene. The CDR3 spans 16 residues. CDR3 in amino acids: CASSRPGTGGWETQYF. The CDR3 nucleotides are TGTGCCAGCAGTCGCCCCGGGACAGGGGGTTGGGAGACCCAGTACTTC.

The CDR3 protein is CASSERANYGYTF. CDR3 bases: TGTGCCAGCAGTGAAAGAGCTAACTATGGCTACACCTTC. The V and J genes are TRBV6-1 and TRBJ1-2; no firm D call. The germline gives CDR1 MNHNS, CDR2 SASEGT. The CDR3 spans 13 residues. V was trimmed by 2 bases and J by 0 bases, leaving 4 bases between them.

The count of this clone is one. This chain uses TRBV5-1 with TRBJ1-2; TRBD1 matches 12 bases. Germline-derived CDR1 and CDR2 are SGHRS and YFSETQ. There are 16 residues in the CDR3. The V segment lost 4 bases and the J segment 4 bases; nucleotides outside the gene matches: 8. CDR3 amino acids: CASSAGQGAISYGYTF. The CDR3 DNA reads TGCGCCAGCAGCGCGGGACAGGGGGCGATCTCCTATGGCTACACCTTC.

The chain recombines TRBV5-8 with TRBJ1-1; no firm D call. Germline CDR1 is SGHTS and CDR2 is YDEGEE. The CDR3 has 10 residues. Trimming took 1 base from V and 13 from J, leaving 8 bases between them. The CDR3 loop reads CASSLWTVFF. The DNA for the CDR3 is TGTGCCAGCAGCTTGTGGACGGTTTTCTTT.

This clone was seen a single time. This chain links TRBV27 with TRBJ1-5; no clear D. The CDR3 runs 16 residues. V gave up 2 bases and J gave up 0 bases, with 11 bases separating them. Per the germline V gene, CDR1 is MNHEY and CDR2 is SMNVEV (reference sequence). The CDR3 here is CASSLGGVLSNQPQHF. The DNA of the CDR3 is TGTGCCAGCAGTTTAGGCGGGGTCCTTAGCAATCAGCCCCAGCATTTT.

DNA of the CDR3: TGCGCCAGCAGCTTGGTGCAGGCAGCTAACTATGGCTACACCTTC. This codes for CASSLVQAANYGYTF. The chain joins TRBV5-1 to TRBJ1-2; D is unresolved. Germline V gene sequence: CDR1 SGHRS, CDR2 YFSETQ. The germline V and J ends were trimmed by 0 bases and 0 bases, with 9 bases remaining between them. This CDR3 has 15 residues.

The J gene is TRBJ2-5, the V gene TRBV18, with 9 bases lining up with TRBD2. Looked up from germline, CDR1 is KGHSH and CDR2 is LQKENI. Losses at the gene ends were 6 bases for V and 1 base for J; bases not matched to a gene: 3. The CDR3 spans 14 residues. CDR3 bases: TGTGCCAGCTCCCTAGCGGGGAGCCAAGAGACCCAGTACTTC. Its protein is CASSLAGSQETQYF.

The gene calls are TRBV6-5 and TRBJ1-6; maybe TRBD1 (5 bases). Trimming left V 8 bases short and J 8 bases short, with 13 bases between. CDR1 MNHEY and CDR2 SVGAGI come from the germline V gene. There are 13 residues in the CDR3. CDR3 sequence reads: CASGGGEDSPLHF. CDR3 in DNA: TGTGCCAGCGGGGGAGGGGAGGATTCACCCCTCCACTTT.

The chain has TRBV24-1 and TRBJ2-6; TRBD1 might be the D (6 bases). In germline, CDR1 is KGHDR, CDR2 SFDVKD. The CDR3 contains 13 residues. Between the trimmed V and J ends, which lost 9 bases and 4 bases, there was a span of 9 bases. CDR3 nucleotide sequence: TGTGCCACCGGGGGCCAGGGGGCCAACGTCCTGACTTTC. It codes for CATGGQGANVLTF.

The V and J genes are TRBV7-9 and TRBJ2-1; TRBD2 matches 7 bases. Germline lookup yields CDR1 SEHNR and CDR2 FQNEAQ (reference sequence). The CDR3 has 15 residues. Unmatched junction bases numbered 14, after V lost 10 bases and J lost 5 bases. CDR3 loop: CATLGWGGTNNEQFF. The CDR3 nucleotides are TGTGCCACCCTGGGTTGGGGGGGGACGAACAATGAGCAGTTCTTC.

The DNA of the CDR3 is TGCGCCAGCAGCTTGCATACTGCTCCGAATAATGAAAAACTGTTTTTT. Protein product: CASSLHTAPNNEKLFF. The V gene is TRBV5-1, the J gene TRBJ1-4; D call uncertain. Germline CDR1 is SGHRS and CDR2 is YFSETQ. CDR3 length: 16 amino acids. The germline V and J ends were trimmed by 1 base and 4 bases, with 14 bases remaining between them. Supplemented by reference TRBV5-1 and TRBJ1-4, the full variable domain reads KAGVTQTPRYLIKTRGQQVTLSCSPISGHRSVSWYQQTPGQGLQFLFEYFSETQRNKGNFPGRFSGRQFSNSRSEMNVSTLELGDSALYLCASSLHTAPNNEKLFFGSGTQLSVL.

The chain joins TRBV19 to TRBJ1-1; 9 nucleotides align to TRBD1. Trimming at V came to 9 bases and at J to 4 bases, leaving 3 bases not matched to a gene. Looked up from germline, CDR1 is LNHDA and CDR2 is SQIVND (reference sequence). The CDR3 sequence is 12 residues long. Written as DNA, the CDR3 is TGTGCCAGCCGGGACAGGGTCACTGAAGCTTTCTTT. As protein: CASRDRVTEAFF.